These 32 T cell receptor beta chains came from one sample sequenced in a study of shared clonotypes between healthy human individuals (dated by TCRdb to about 2020). The method behind the library was the immunoSEQ multiplex PCR assay. As stored in TCRdb, this immuneACCESS dataset retains in-frame rearrangements with V and J assigned. A fraction of the clones does not appear; measured against another copy, unresolved V genes explain less than half of the discrepancy, and the remainder lacks a known reason. Here the sample has roughly 1,100,000 clones; 70% to 80% occur a single time. In total, the top ten clones hold approximately 1.5% of the sample. The sample taken for sequencing was memory CD4+ T cells sorted from blood. The sample's cell subset or site, from its label and the paper: CD45RA-negative fraction. These receptors were taken from a man between 18 and 35 years old in good health.

V usage is TRBV4-3 and J usage is TRBJ2-1; TRBD2 agrees at 13 bases. Trimming at V came to 0 bases and at J to 13 bases, leaving 3 bases not matched to a gene. Germline V gene lookup returns CDR1 LGHNA and CDR2 YSLEER. The CDR3 length is 14 residues. This CDR3 reads CASSQDGTSGTQFF. The CDR3 nucleotides read TGCGCCAGCAGCCAAGACGGGACTAGCGGGACTCAGTTCTTC.

Comments on this clone: This sample includes further DNA sequences coding for the same CDR3. This chain connects TRBV7-2 to TRBJ1-1, with 7 nucleotides matching TRBD1. Germline-derived CDR1 and CDR2 are SGHTA and FQGNSA. V dropped 5 bases and J dropped 5; count of bases not matched to a gene: 8. This CDR3 contains 14 residues. The chain's CDR3 is CASSLRQGGTEAFF. The CDR3 bases are TGTGCCAGCAGCCTACGACAGGGCGGGACTGAAGCTTTCTTT.

The V gene is TRBV11-2, the J gene TRBJ2-7; 11 nucleotides match TRBD1. The CDR3 is 15 amino acids. V lost 5 bases, J lost 1 base, and 4 bases stayed unmatched. Germline values: CDR1 SGHAT, CDR2 FQNNGV. This CDR3 is CASSVGQGASYEQYF. CDR3 coding DNA: TGTGCCAGCAGCGTTGGACAGGGGGCATCCTACGAGCAGTACTTC.

The CDR3 region is CASSQPGTAYEQYF. Here the CDR3 DNA reads TGTGCCAGCAGCCAACCAGGCACGGCCTACGAGCAGTACTTC. The chain uses TRBV4-2 and TRBJ2-7, with D hard to call. The CDR3 sequence is 14 residues long. CDR1 and CDR2 (germline): LGHNA, YNFKEQ. Trimming pared 2 bases from V and 2 bases from J, leaving 10 bases between.

Comments on this clone: One junction end does not reproduce the germline sequence, and a read error may be involved. In DNA, the CDR3 is TGTGCTAGCAGCTTCGGGACTAGCGGGGGTGGAGAGACCCAGTACTTC. It is translated as CASSFGTSGGGETQYF. The chain combines TRBV7-7 with TRBJ2-5; 14 nucleotides agree with TRBD2. CDR3 size: 16 residues. Germline CDR1 SSHAT, CDR2 FNYEAQ (reference sequence).

This clone was counted a single time. V gene TRBV6-6 combines with J gene TRBJ2-1, with unresolved D. Germline V gene sequence: CDR1 MNHNY, CDR2 SVGAGI (reference sequence). Trimming removed 4 bases at V and 0 bases at J, with 10 bases between. This CDR3 contains 15 residues. The CDR3 spells CASSWGLSSYNEQFF. Written as DNA, the CDR3 is TGTGCCAGCAGTTGGGGATTGAGCTCCTACAATGAGCAGTTCTTC.

The V gene is TRBV6-1, the J gene TRBJ2-1; no clear D. Germline values: CDR1 MNHNS, CDR2 SASEGT. The CDR3 spans 15 residues. V was cut by 7 bases and J by 3 bases, with 16 bases left in between. DNA for the CDR3: TGTGCCAGCACCCCTTACAGTACTCTCTACAATGAGCAGTTCTTC. The encoded protein is CASTPYSTLYNEQFF.

CDR3: CAWTPGGNSPLHF. The CDR3 coding sequence is TGTGCCTGGACCCCGGGGGGGAATTCACCCCTCCACTTT. The V and J genes are TRBV30 and TRBJ1-6; the D gene is possibly TRBD1 (5 bases). The V gene lost 4 bases and the J gene lost 7 bases, with 11 bases spanning the gap. This CDR3 has 13 residues. In germline, CDR1 is GTSNPN, CDR2 SVGIG (reference sequence).

V and J are TRBV7-2 and TRBJ2-5; no clear D. Trimming shortened V by 1 base and J by 5 bases, and 8 bases separated the two germline ends. The CDR3 sequence is 13 residues long. Germline V CDR1 and CDR2: SGHTA, FQGNSA. The CDR3 DNA reads TGTGCCAGCAGCTTAGTTCATCGGGAGACCCAGTACTTC. Translating gives CASSLVHRETQYF.

This clone was counted a few times. The gene calls are TRBV6-1 and TRBJ1-5; tentative D call: TRBD1 (5 bases). CDR3 length: 15 residues. Trimming took 0 bases from V and 4 from J, leaving 10 bases between them. CDR1 MNHNS and CDR2 SASEGT come from the germline V gene. The CDR3 DNA sequence: TGTGCCAGCAGTGAAGCTTCCGGGGGGAATCAGCCCCAGCATTTT. Encoded protein: CASSEASGGNQPQHF.

The chain employs TRBV6-6 and TRBJ1-6; D uncertain. Trimming took 5 bases from V and 7 from J, leaving 12 bases between them. This CDR3 region has 14 residues. CDR1 MNHNY and CDR2 SVGAGI come from the germline V gene (reference sequence). CDR3 DNA: TGTGCCAGCAGTACCCGGGGAGACAATTCACCCCTCCACTTT. This translates into CASSTRGDNSPLHF.

The rearrangement uses TRBV10-3 and TRBJ1-2; no reliable D call. Germline-derived CDR1 and CDR2 are ENHRY and SYGVKD. V was pared by 7 bases and J by 0 bases, with 12 bases between. The CDR3 consists of 14 residues. The CDR3 DNA is TGTGCCATCAATAGGGCCGAGACTAACTATGGCTACACCTTC. Translation gives CAINRAETNYGYTF.

The chain recombines TRBV5-1 with TRBJ2-7; D possibly corresponds to TRBD1 (6 bases). Germline V gene lookup returns CDR1 SGHRS and CDR2 YFSETQ. The V gene lost 3 bases and the J gene lost 5 bases, with 18 bases spanning the gap. CDR3 size: 15 residues. The CDR3 loop reads CASSSGGPESHEQYF. The CDR3 DNA sequence: TGCGCCAGCAGCTCTGGGGGCCCAGAAAGCCACGAGCAGTACTTC.

The chain carries TRBV5-1 and TRBJ1-2, with D possibly matching TRBD1 (5 bases). The CDR3 covers 15 residues. Germline V gene lookup returns CDR1 SGHRS and CDR2 YFSETQ. V lost 0 bases, J lost 2 bases, and 11 bases lay in between. The CDR3 protein is CASSLDRLVNYGYTF. The CDR3 nucleotides read TGCGCCAGCAGCTTGGACAGGCTCGTGAACTATGGCTACACCTTC.

The count of this clone is one. The J gene is TRBJ1-2, the V gene TRBV6-5; 7 bases are shared with TRBD1. Germline V CDR1 and CDR2: MNHEY, SVGAGI. The CDR3 runs to 14 residues. The J segment lost 4 bases and the V segment lost 6 bases, leaving 8 bases of the junction unmatched. The CDR3, as DNA: TGTGCCAGCAGCCGGGACAGCATCCTCTATGGCTACACCTTC. Residues: CASSRDSILYGYTF.

The chain joins TRBV25-1 to TRBJ1-4; D not resolved. Germline assignment: CDR1 MGHDK and CDR2 SYGVNS. The CDR3 loop spans 14 amino acids. Between the trimmed V and J ends, which lost 0 bases and 8 bases, there was a span of 10 bases. Written as DNA, the CDR3 is TGTGCCAGCAGTGAATACGGGCCTGGGGAAAAACTGTTTTTT. This encodes CASSEYGPGEKLFF.

This chain connects TRBV5-6 to TRBJ2-7; the D gene could be TRBD1 or TRBD2 (6 bases each). The V end lost 3 bases, the J end lost 1 base, and 11 bases lay between the germline ends. Germline assignment: CDR1 SGHDT and CDR2 YYEEEE. There are 14 residues in the CDR3. CDR3: CASSSGGGSYEQYF. The DNA of the CDR3 is TGTGCCAGCAGCTCCGGGGGCGGGTCCTACGAGCAGTACTTC.

The J gene is TRBJ1-4, the V gene TRBV6-5; 10 bases match TRBD1. Germline assignment: CDR1 MNHEY and CDR2 SVGAGI. This CDR3 has 15 residues. Unmatched junction bases numbered 7, after V lost 5 bases and J lost 7 bases. The CDR3 nucleotides are TGTGCCAGCAGTAAGGACAGGGGGAGAGGTGAAAAACTGTTTTTT. It is translated as CASSKDRGRGEKLFF.

This rearrangement joins TRBV7-2 to TRBJ2-7, with 7 nucleotides matching TRBD2. CDR3 length: 15 amino acids. V shed 5 bases, J shed 2 bases, and the junction held 9 bases outside the gene matches. Germline-derived CDR1 and CDR2 are SGHTA and FQGNSA. CDR3 amino acids: CASSPWRGRTYEQYF. As DNA, the CDR3 is TGTGCCAGCAGCCCTTGGCGGGGGAGGACCTACGAGCAGTACTTC.

This clone was seen a handful of times. Other DNA variants within this sample encode the same CDR3. This chain uses TRBV5-1 with TRBJ1-2; the D gene is possibly TRBD1 (5 bases). Germline values: CDR1 SGHRS, CDR2 YFSETQ. The CDR3 is 13 amino acids. V was pared by 4 bases and J by 6 bases, with 13 bases between. The CDR3 nucleotides read TGCGCCAGCAGCCCGGGAGGGACGGATGGCTACACCTTC. Translation: CASSPGGTDGYTF.

This rearrangement joins TRBV27 to TRBJ2-3; TRBD2 agrees at 8 bases. The CDR3 spans 15 residues. The V gene's germline CDR1 is MNHEY and CDR2 SMNVEV (reference sequence). The trim removed 3 bases at V and 5 bases at J, leaving 7 bases unmatched. CDR3 sequence reads: CASSFNGRAVDTQYF. For the CDR3, the DNA is TGTGCCAGCAGTTTTAACGGGAGGGCCGTAGATACGCAGTATTTT.

This clone was detected a few times. The chain is built from TRBV30 and TRBJ1-5, with a tentative D call TRBD1 (6 bases). Germline loops: CDR1 GTSNPN, CDR2 SVGIG (reference sequence). There are 14 residues in the CDR3. V was trimmed by 0 bases and J by 6 bases, leaving 12 bases between them. The CDR3 spells CAWSVTGNAQPQHF. The CDR3 DNA reads as TGTGCCTGGAGTGTTACAGGGAATGCTCAGCCCCAGCATTTT.

The V gene is TRBV27, the J gene TRBJ1-4; 11 bases map to TRBD1. Germline CDR1 MNHEY, CDR2 SMNVEV (reference sequence). With 0 bases clipped from V and 8 bases from J, the junction kept 11 bases outside the gene matches. CDR3 size: 18 residues. The CDR3 loop reads CASSLSPGTGGYREKLFF. In DNA form, the CDR3 reads TGTGCCAGCAGTTTATCGCCGGGGACAGGGGGATATCGGGAAAAACTGTTTTTT.

The rearrangement uses TRBV6-1 and TRBJ1-2, with unresolved D. This CDR3 is built from 14 residues. CDR1 is MNHNS, CDR2 SASEGT, per germline. The V end lost 1 base, the J end lost 4 bases, and 10 bases lay between the germline ends. The CDR3 region is CASSEGATGYGYTF. In DNA form, the CDR3 reads TGTGCCAGCAGTGAAGGGGCGACGGGCTATGGCTACACCTTC.

The J gene is TRBJ2-5, the V gene TRBV30; a weak D match, TRBD1 (5 bases). The germline gives CDR1 GTSNPN, CDR2 SVGIG (reference sequence). This CDR3 spans 12 amino acids. Deletions cut 0 bases from V and 7 bases from J, with 9 bases between. CDR3 residues: CAWSVGVGTQYF. CDR3 DNA: TGTGCCTGGAGTGTAGGGGTGGGGACCCAGTACTTC.

V gene TRBV6-1 combines with J gene TRBJ1-1; a weak D match, TRBD1 (6 bases). Between the trimmed V and J ends, which lost 5 bases and 3 bases, there was a span of 13 bases. This CDR3 is built from 14 residues. Per the germline V gene, CDR1 is MNHNS and CDR2 is SASEGT. The CDR3 DNA is TGTGCCAGCAGTATCTCACAGGGCGACACTGAAGCTTTCTTT. Translated, it gives CASSISQGDTEAFF.

The table lists this clone with a few counts. The chain uses TRBV5-4 and TRBJ2-2, with D perhaps assigned TRBD1 or TRBD2 (6 bases each). In germline, CDR1 is SGHNT, CDR2 YYREEE (reference sequence). V gave up 0 bases and J gave up 2 bases, with 11 bases separating them. The CDR3 is 16 amino acids. The CDR3 loop reads CASSLARGVNTGELFF. CDR3 bases: TGTGCCAGCAGCTTGGCTAGGGGGGTCAACACCGGGGAGCTGTTTTTT.

The chain links TRBV6-5 to TRBJ1-5; possible D gene TRBD1, 6 bases. Trimming removed 4 bases from V and 5 bases from J, with 12 bases in between. This CDR3 has 14 amino acids. Germline CDR1 MNHEY, CDR2 SVGAGI. CDR3 sequence reads: CASSSDSPHQPQHF. CDR3 nucleotides: TGTGCCAGCAGTTCGGACAGTCCCCATCAGCCCCAGCATTTT.

This rearrangement joins TRBV2 to TRBJ1-3, with TRBD1 as a possible D gene (6 bases). The germline V gene encodes CDR1 SNHLY and CDR2 FYNNEI. Trimming cost V 11 bases and J 4 bases, with 21 bases left between them. This CDR3 has 15 amino acids. The CDR3 DNA reads TGTGCCTCACAGGAGGGGGTAAACTCGGGAAACACCATATATTTT. Its translation: CASQEGVNSGNTIYF.

This clone has more than one count but fewer than ten. V is TRBV5-4 and J is TRBJ1-2, with 10 positions matching TRBD1. V lost 6 bases to trimming and J lost 4 bases; unmatched junction nucleotides: 12. The germline CDR1 and CDR2 sequences are SGHNT and YYREEE (reference sequence). The length of the CDR3 is 16 residues. Here the CDR3 DNA reads TGTGCCAGCACCGCCTCCAGAGACAGGGGGCCCTATGGCTACACCTTC. Translated: CASTASRDRGPYGYTF.

V gene TRBV9 combines with J gene TRBJ2-5, with a weak D call TRBD1 (6 bases). Per germline, CDR1 SGDLS and CDR2 YYNGEE. The CDR3 runs to 17 residues. Deletions cut 0 bases from V and 2 bases from J, with 17 bases between. The CDR3 reads CASSVASQGPVQETQYF. In nucleotides, the CDR3 is TGTGCCAGCAGCGTAGCAAGTCAGGGGCCAGTACAAGAGACCCAGTACTTC.

The chain is built from TRBV5-1 and TRBJ2-1, with D tentatively TRBD1 (6 bases). CDR3 length: 13 amino acids. V lost 4 bases and J lost 7, with 12 bases in between. CDR1 SGHRS and CDR2 YFSETQ come from the germline V gene. The CDR3 DNA reads as TGCGCCAGCAGCGAAACAGGGAAGAATGAGCAGTTCTTC. It yields the protein CASSETGKNEQFF.